This note documents a single T cell receptor (beta chain) sequence. The target antigen is unknown. Here immunoSEQ multiplex PCR was the method, and the copy in TCRdb shows in-frame clones only, minus some. The sample carries 76,000 or so clones, over 85% recorded once. This sample was taken from a study of cytomegalovirus exposure and HLA in healthy donors. Study-wide results and limits: The authors listed 150 or so TCR beta chains as cytomegalovirus-associated.

The CDR3 is made up of 13 amino acids. Germline assignment: CDR1 SNHLY and CDR2 FYNNEI. The V and J ends lost 8 bases and 3 bases respectively, with 13 bases between them. This sequence was found in a woman between 18 and 29 years old in good health and CMV-seronegative. The rearrangement joins TRBV2 to TRBJ1-1, with a possible D match to TRBD1 (5 bases). The sequencing sample was made of PBMCs. The CDR3 DNA reads TGTGCCAGCGGGGCAAGGGTATACACTGAAGCTTTCTTT. Translating it yields CASGARVYTEAFF.